These 19 T cell receptor beta chains originate from one sample sequenced in a study of tumor-infiltrating lymphocytes in oesophageal squamous cell carcinoma. One entry per CDR3 protein, called by TCRdb with MiXCR from the PCR reads. The repertoire consists of approximately 19,000 distinct CDR3 sequences, with over 45% occurring once and the leading ten covering 23%. The sample was esophageal tumor tissue. The source is a male donor with esophageal squamous cell carcinoma.

The chain is built from TRBV6-2 or TRBV6-3 and TRBJ1-1, with D hard to call. The ends were cut back, 5 bases at V and 1 base at J, with 11 bases in the middle. The length of the CDR3 is 14 residues. Germline CDR1 reads MNHEY; CDR2 reads SVGEGT. The CDR3 region is CASSESRRNTEAFF. The CDR3 DNA sequence: TGTGCCAGCAGTGAATCTAGACGGAACACTGAAGCTTTCTTT.

This clonotype came up many times. As DNA, the CDR3 is TGTGCCAGCAGCTTAGGGCAGTTCAGCACCGGGGAGCTGTTTTTT. Translating it yields CASSLGQFSTGELFF. The chain uses TRBV7-6 and TRBJ2-2, with D hard to call. The ends were cut back, 1 base at V and 4 bases at J, with 10 bases in the middle. From germline, CDR1 is SGHVS and CDR2 FNYEAQ. This CDR3 is 15 amino acids long. Full variable domain (outside the CDR3, taken from reference TRBV7-6 and TRBJ2-2): GAGVSQSPRYKVTKRGQDVALRCDPISGHVSLYWYRQALGQGPEFLTYFNYEAQQDKSGLPNDRFSAERPEGSISTLTIQRTEQRDSAMYRCASSLGQFSTGELFFGEGSRLTVL.

CDR3 DNA: TGTGCCAGCAGCTTAAGGGGGGTTAGCACAGATACGCAGTATTTT. Protein: CASSLRGVSTDTQYF. The gene calls are TRBV7-3 and TRBJ2-3, with a tentative D call TRBD2 (6 bases). Trimming cost V 1 base and J 0 bases, with 8 bases left between them. There are 15 residues in the CDR3. CDR1 SGHTA and CDR2 FQGTGA come from the germline V gene.

This clonotype was seen a single time. V and J are TRBV7-3 and TRBJ2-3; 9 nucleotides agree with TRBD1. The better agreement between TRBJ2-7 and the DNA end casts doubt on the J call. The CDR3 contains 15 residues. Germline V CDR1 and CDR2: SGHTA, FQGTGA. CDR3 nucleotide sequence: TGTGCCAGCAGCATGGGACAGGGAAAACCAGATACGCAGTACTTC. The encoded protein is CASSMGQGKPDTQYF.

The chain joins TRBV7-6 to TRBJ2-7, with a tentative D call TRBD2 (5 bases). With 5 bases removed from V and 7 bases from J, the gap between germline ends came to 12 bases. The CDR3 runs to 12 residues. Germline loops: CDR1 SGHVS, CDR2 FNYEAQ. The CDR3 reads CASSIYRGEQYF. CDR3 nucleotide sequence: TGTGCCAGCAGCATCTATCGCGGGGAGCAGTACTTC.

In this sample, this clonotype is medium-sized. The J gene is TRBJ2-1, the V gene TRBV28, with TRBD2 identical over 8 bases. This CDR3 has 15 residues. The germline CDR1 and CDR2 sequences are MDHEN and SYDVKM. Trimming took 6 bases from V and 2 from J; bases not matched to a gene: 6. The CDR3 sequence: CASSPSGSTYNEQFF. The CDR3 nucleotides read TGTGCCAGCAGCCCAAGCGGGAGTACCTACAATGAGCAGTTCTTC.

The chain has TRBV4-1 and TRBJ2-1; D possibly corresponds to TRBD2 (5 bases). The tail of the sequence fits TRBJ2-7 better, so the J call may be wrong. In germline, CDR1 is MGHRA, CDR2 YSYEKL. The CDR3 loop spans 14 amino acids. In nucleotides, the CDR3 is TGCGCCAGCAGCCAAGTAGCCGGGATCTACGAGCAGTACTTC. It specifies CASSQVAGIYEQYF.

This clonotype was seen a few times. The gene calls are TRBV6-1 and TRBJ2-7; TRBD1 matches at 7 bases. TRBJ2-1 explains the end of the DNA better; the J call may be wrong. This CDR3 comprises 12 residues. Germline lookup yields CDR1 MNHNS and CDR2 SASEGT. The CDR3 is CASSSQGDEQFF. CDR3 DNA sequence: TGTGCCAGCAGTTCCCAGGGGGACGAGCAGTTCTTC.

The CDR3 coding sequence is TGTGCCAGCAGCTTCGGATCAGCAGGGTTCGTGTTTGGCACTGAAGCTTTCTTT. Protein: CASSFGSAGFVFGTEAFF. This chain joins TRBV11-2 and TRBJ1-1, with D possibly TRBD1 on 5 matching bases. The V and J ends lost 3 bases and 4 bases respectively, with 24 bases between them. This CDR3 spans 18 amino acids. In germline, CDR1 is SGHAT, CDR2 FQNNGV.

Many counts were recorded for this clonotype. The genes are TRBV4-3 and TRBJ2-7; 13 nucleotides line up with TRBD2. CDR3 length equals 16 residues. Germline assignment: CDR1 LGHNA and CDR2 YSLEER. Trimming removed 1 base from V and 6 bases from J; junction bases left unmatched: 6. The CDR3 here is CASSQGLAGGGGEQYF. In DNA form, the CDR3 reads TGCGCCAGCAGCCAAGGACTAGCGGGAGGAGGCGGCGAGCAGTACTTC.

This clonotype was seen more than once but under ten times. The CDR3 does not close with the conserved phenylalanine or tryptophan, likely indicating a read error. Because the CDR3's place on the DNA is in doubt, the DNA is left out and the CDR3 is given as listed by TCRdb. The rearrangement links TRBV7-9 to TRBJ2-6; the D segment call TRBD2 is taken from the table without a DNA check. The germline V gene has CDR1 SEHNR and CDR2 FQNEAQ (reference sequence). The CDR3 is 16 amino acids in total, end residues counted. The CDR3 sequence: CASSNSGRSYEQYFGA.

By its share, this clonotype is medium-sized. The J gene is TRBJ2-2, the V gene TRBV7-3; no definite D call. The V and J ends lost 2 bases and 4 bases respectively, with 11 bases between them. Germline V gene data show CDR1 as SGHTA and CDR2 as FQGTGA. This CDR3 is 15 amino acids long. In nucleotides, the CDR3 is TGTGCCAGCAGCTTACTCGGGCGAAGCACCGGGGAGCTGTTTTTT. Translated: CASSLLGRSTGELFF.

The V gene is TRBV6-8, the J gene TRBJ2-5; TRBD1 matches 7 bases. Near its end, the DNA agrees better with TRBJ1-2, so the J call may be wrong. The CDR3 runs to 13 residues. Germline CDR1 MNHGY, CDR2 SAAAGT. The CDR3 bases are TGTGCCAGCAGCTTCGACAGGGTTGGGGGCTACACCTTC. This translates into CASSFDRVGGYTF.

This clonotype was counted at least ten times. The gene calls are TRBV28 and TRBJ2-7; no definite D call. Germline assignment: CDR1 MDHEN and CDR2 SYDVKM. V lost 1 base and J 0 bases, leaving 7 bases between the germline ends. The CDR3 totals 14 residues. CDR3 protein: CASSLFMLSYEQYF. The CDR3 bases are TGTGCCAGCAGTTTATTTATGCTCTCCTACGAGCAGTACTTC. The whole variable domain, filled in from reference TRBV28 and TRBJ2-7, reads DVKVTQSSRYLVKRTGEKVFLECVQDMDHENMFWYRQDPGLGLRLIYFSYDVKMKEKGDIPEGYSVSREKKERFSLILESASTNQTSMYLCASSLFMLSYEQYFGPGTRLTVT.

This clonotype ranks as medium-sized. J is TRBJ2-2 and V is TRBV7-2; the D gene is possibly TRBD2 (5 bases). The CDR3 is made up of 17 amino acids. Trimming removed 3 bases at V and 5 bases at J, with 19 bases between. Looked up from germline, CDR1 is SGHTA and CDR2 is FQGNSA. CDR3 residues: CASSLRVQASGTGELFF. DNA for the CDR3: TGTGCCAGCAGCTTGAGGGTTCAAGCGTCGGGGACCGGGGAGCTGTTTTTT.

A few counts support this clonotype. The chain joins TRBV9 to TRBJ2-7; tentative D call: TRBD1 (6 bases). The CDR3 sequence is 15 residues long. The V gene's germline CDR1 is SGDLS and CDR2 YYNGEE. Deletions cut 0 bases from V and 7 bases from J, with 17 bases between. CDR3 bases: TGTGCCAGCAGCGTAGTTCAGGACAGCTACAATGAGCAGTACTTC. It translates to CASSVVQDSYNEQYF. Based on the CDR3 plus reference TRBV9 and TRBJ2-7, the full variable domain is DSGVTQTPKHLITATGQRVTLRCSPRSGDLSVYWYQQSLDQGLQFLIQYYNGEERAKGNILERFSAQQFPDLHSELNLSSLELGDSALYFCASSVVQDSYNEQYFGPGTRLTVT.

This clonotype was observed a handful of times. The chain is built from TRBV19 and TRBJ2-1; D is unresolved. The end of the DNA fits TRBJ2-7 better, so the J call may be wrong. Per germline, CDR1 LNHDA and CDR2 SQIVND (reference sequence). The CDR3 covers 17 residues. CDR3 DNA: TGTGCCAGTAGTATAGGGAAGCGAGAGAGCTCCTACAATGAGCAGTACTTC. Its translation is CASSIGKRESSYNEQYF.

The chain has TRBV7-6 and TRBJ1-2; 10 nucleotides agree with TRBD1. V was pared by 4 bases and J by 8 bases, with 4 bases of the junction left unmatched. The CDR3 spans 13 residues. CDR1 is SGHVS and CDR2 is FNYEAQ in the germline V gene. The CDR3 DNA reads as TGTGCCAGCAGCTCCGGACAGGGGGACGGCTACACCTTC. Its translation: CASSSGQGDGYTF.

This clonotype is medium-sized (0.01 to 0.1%). The V call is TRBV7-2, the J call TRBJ2-1, with TRBD1 identical over 8 bases. Per the germline V gene, CDR1 is SGHTA and CDR2 is FQGNSA. V lost 2 bases, J lost 5 bases, and 5 bases stayed unmatched. The CDR3 covers 15 residues. The CDR3 loop reads CASSLRTGKHNEQFF. The CDR3 DNA follows: TGTGCCAGCAGCTTAAGGACAGGGAAGCACAATGAGCAGTTCTTC.